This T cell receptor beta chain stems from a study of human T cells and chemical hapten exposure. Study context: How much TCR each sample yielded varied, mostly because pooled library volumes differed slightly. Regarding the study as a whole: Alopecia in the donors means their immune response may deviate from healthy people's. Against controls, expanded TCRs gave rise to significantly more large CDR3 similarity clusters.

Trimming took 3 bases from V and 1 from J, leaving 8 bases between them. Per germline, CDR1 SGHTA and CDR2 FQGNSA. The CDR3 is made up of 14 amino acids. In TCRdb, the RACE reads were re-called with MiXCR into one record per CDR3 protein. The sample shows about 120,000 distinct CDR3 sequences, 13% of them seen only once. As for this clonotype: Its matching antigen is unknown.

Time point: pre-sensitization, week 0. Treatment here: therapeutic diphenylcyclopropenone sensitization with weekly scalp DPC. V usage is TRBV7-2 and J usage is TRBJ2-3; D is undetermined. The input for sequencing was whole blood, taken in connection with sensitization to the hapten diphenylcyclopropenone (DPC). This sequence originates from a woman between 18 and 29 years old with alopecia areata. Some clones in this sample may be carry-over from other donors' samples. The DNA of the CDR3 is TGTGCCAGCAGCTTCGCCAGTCGCACAGATACGCAGTATTTT. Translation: CASSFASRTDTQYF.